Listed here are 2 T cell receptor beta chains from one sample, sequenced in a study of blood T cell repertoires in COVID-19. TCRdb's copy holds only in-frame clones and misses some; the assay was immunoSEQ multiplex PCR. The table lists over 200,000 clones, roughly four fifths of them singletons, with about a tenth in the top ten. Specimen: PBMCs or T cells enriched from blood (not recorded which). Receptors originate from a man aged 35-49 years who had recovered from COVID-19.

This clone was seen only a few times. CDR3 in amino acids: CASSPYASAGNTGELFF. The CDR3 bases are TGTGCCAGCTCACCCTACGCTTCTGCGGGAAACACCGGGGAGCTGTTTTTT. V gene TRBV18 combines with J gene TRBJ2-2; TRBD2 is a possible D gene (6 bases). Germline V lookup: CDR1 KGHSH, CDR2 LQKENI. The CDR3 consists of 17 residues. The germline V and J ends were trimmed by 3 bases and 2 bases, with 16 bases remaining between them.

This chain connects TRBV3-1 (or the pseudogene TRBV3-2) to TRBJ2-7; D uncertain. The V gene's germline CDR1 is LGHDT and CDR2 YNNKEL (reference sequence). The CDR3 is 12 amino acids. The V and J ends lost 1 base and 7 bases respectively, with 8 bases between them. CDR3 sequence (DNA): TGTGCCAGCAGCCAAGTTCGAACAGAGCAGTACTTC. Residues: CASSQVRTEQYF.